This TCR beta chain appears in the sequencing data of a study of blood T cell repertoires in COVID-19. CDR1 MNHEY and CDR2 SVGAGI come from the germline V gene. The CDR3 covers 13 residues. V lost 0 bases to trimming and J lost 5 bases, with 6 bases between them. Measured with immunoSEQ multiplex PCR; TCRdb has only the in-frame clones, and not every one. The data hold roughly 250,000 clones, with approximately 90% observed a single time. The chain uses TRBV6-5 and TRBJ2-3; D not certain. The source of this sequence is a man in his 60s who had recovered from COVID-19. Sequencing was performed on peripheral blood. The CDR3 reads CASSYSQRDTQYF. CDR3 bases: TGTGCCAGCAGTTACTCCCAGCGAGATACGCAGTATTTT.